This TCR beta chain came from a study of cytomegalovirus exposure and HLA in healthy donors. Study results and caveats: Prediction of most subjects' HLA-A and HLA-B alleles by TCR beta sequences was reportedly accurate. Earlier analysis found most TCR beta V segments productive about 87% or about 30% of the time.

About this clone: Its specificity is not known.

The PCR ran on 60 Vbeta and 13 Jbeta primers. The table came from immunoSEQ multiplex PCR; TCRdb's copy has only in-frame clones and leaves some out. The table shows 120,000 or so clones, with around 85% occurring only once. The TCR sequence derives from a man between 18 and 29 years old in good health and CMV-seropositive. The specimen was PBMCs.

The CDR3 spells CAISEQGSGELFF. The DNA for the CDR3 is TGTGCCATCAGTGAGCAGGGCTCCGGGGAGCTGTTTTTT. V usage is TRBV10-3 and J usage is TRBJ2-2, with a weak D call TRBD1 (5 bases). Trimming took 2 bases from V and 6 from J, leaving 7 bases between them. Germline V gene lookup returns CDR1 ENHRY and CDR2 SYGVKD. The CDR3 spans 13 residues.